Detailed here is one T cell receptor (beta chain). Its cognate antigen is unknown. The sample originates from a study of long-term antiretroviral therapy in people with HIV. Study-level information: Samples collected earliest predate the 2015 immediate-ART recommendation by about a decade.

Findings and limits, study-wide: Gathering of blood took place between 2004 and 2017, possibly under older ART regimens. Before ART, certain clones expanded, and these dominated the repertoire at all time points.

Germline V gives CDR1 SNHLY, CDR2 FYNNEI. Unmatched junction bases numbered 9, after V lost 8 bases and J lost 0 bases. CDR3 length equals 15 residues. Sequencing relied on immunoSEQ assay v3.0, run at survey level. Profiled with immunoSEQ multiplex PCR; TCRdb holds only in-frame clones, not every one. This table holds some 11,000 clones, 80% to 90% found once. This sample comprised unsorted PBMCs, obtained more than 7 years after starting antiretroviral therapy. The origin of this receptor is a man aged 45-60 years with HIV. The chain has TRBV2 and TRBJ2-7; 8 positions match TRBD2. For the CDR3, the DNA is TGTGCCAGCTTCCCGGGGGGGGTCAACTCCTACGAGCAGTACTTC. Translated, it gives CASFPGGVNSYEQYF.